This paragraph reports one TCR beta chain. As yet, its antigen is unknown. This specimen comes from a study of T cell repertoires in cytomegalovirus infection. TCRdb reprocessed the reads with MiXCR, giving one entry per CDR3 protein. The sample has 100,000 to 150,000 distinct CDR3 sequences, approximately 30% seen once; the top ten hold about 53%. Germline trimming cut 0 bases from V and 0 bases from J; bases unmatched to any gene: 4. There are 16 residues in the CDR3. CDR1 SGHRS and CDR2 YFSETQ come from the germline V gene. The source is a human donor in good health (CMV status not recorded). Some clones in this sample may be carry-over from other donors' samples. The sample in question was CD8+ T cells from cultured PBMCs, obtained from culture after CMV antigen stimulation. The chain joins TRBV5-1 to TRBJ2-3; TRBD1 matches 7 bases. The CDR3 bases are TGCGCCAGCAGCTTGGAAGGGGGCTGGAGCACAGATACGCAGTATTTT. This codes for CASSLEGGWSTDTQYF.